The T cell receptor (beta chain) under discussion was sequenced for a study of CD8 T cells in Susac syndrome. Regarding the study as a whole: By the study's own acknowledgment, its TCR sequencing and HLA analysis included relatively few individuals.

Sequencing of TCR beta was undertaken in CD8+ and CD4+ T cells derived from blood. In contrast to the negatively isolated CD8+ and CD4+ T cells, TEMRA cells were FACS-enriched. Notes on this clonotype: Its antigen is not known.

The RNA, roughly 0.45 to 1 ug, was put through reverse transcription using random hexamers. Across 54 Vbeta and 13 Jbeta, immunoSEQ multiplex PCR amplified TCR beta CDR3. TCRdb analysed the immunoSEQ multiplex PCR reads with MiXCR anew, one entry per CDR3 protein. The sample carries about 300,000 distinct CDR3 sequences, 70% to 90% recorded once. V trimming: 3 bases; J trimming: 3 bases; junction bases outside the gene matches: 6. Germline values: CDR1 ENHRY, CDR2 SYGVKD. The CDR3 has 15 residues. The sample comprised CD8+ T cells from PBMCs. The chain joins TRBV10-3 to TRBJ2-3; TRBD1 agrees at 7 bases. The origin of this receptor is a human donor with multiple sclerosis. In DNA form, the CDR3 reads TGTGCCATCAGTGATCCCACAGGGGATACAGATACGCAGTATTTT. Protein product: CAISDPTGDTDTQYF.